What follows is one TCR beta chain and its context. Its specificity is unknown. Primers used in a second PCR of about 7 to 11 cycles were a sample-barcoded 5' primer and a J-beta primer mix. The authors tagged each cDNA molecule using a template-switch adaptor with 12 random nucleotides. Using its own MiXCR run on the 5' RACE reads, TCRdb lists one record per CDR3 protein. This table has 700,000 to 800,000 distinct CDR3 sequences, approximately 43% appearing once. The data belong to a study of blood T cells in healthy people across ages. As for the study in general: Template switching retrieved approximately one barcoded beta molecule for each two T cells.

Study-level points and caveats: CMV status of donors was not determined, possibly confounding expanded clonotype changes.

The source is a woman aged 60-75 years in good health. Sequenced input: blood.

CDR3 bases: TGTGCCAGCAGCCCAACATCGCGCACTGAAGCTTTCTTT. Translating it yields CASSPTSRTEAFF. The J gene is TRBJ1-1, the V gene TRBV2; D is undetermined. Germline assignment: CDR1 SNHLY and CDR2 FYNNEI. The CDR3 contains 13 residues. The ends were cut back, 6 bases at V and 4 bases at J, with 12 bases in the middle. Full variable domain (remainder filled in from reference TRBV2 and TRBJ1-1): EPEVTQTPSHQVTQMGQEVILRCVPISNHLYFYWYRQILGQKVEFLVSFYNNEISEKSEIFDDQFSVERPDGSNFTLKIRSTKLEDSAMYFCASSPTSRTEAFFGQGTRLTVV.